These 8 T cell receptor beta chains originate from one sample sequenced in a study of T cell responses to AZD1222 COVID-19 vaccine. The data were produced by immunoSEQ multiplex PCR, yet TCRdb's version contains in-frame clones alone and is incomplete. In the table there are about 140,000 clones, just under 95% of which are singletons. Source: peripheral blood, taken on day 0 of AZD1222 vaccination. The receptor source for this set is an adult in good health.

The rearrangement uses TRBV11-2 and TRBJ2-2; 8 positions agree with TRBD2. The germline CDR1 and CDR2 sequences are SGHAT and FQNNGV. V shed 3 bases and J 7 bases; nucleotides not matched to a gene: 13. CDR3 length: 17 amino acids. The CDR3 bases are TGTGCCAGCAGCTTGATGTTGGTGGCGGGAGGTTACGGGGAGCTGTTTTTT. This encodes CASSLMLVAGGYGELFF.

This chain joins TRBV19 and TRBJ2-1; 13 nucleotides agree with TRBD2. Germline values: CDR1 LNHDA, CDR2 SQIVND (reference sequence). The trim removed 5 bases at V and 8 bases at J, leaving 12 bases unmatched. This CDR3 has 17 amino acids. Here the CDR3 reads CASSQRTSGSSFDEQFF. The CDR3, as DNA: TGTGCCAGTAGTCAGCGGACTAGCGGGAGTTCTTTTGATGAGCAGTTCTTC.

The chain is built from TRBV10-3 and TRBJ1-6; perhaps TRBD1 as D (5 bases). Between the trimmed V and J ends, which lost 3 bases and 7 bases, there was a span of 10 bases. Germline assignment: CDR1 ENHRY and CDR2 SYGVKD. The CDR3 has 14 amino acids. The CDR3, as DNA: TGTGCCATCAGTGACAGGGCGGGGAATTCACCCCTCCACTTT. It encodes CAISDRAGNSPLHF.

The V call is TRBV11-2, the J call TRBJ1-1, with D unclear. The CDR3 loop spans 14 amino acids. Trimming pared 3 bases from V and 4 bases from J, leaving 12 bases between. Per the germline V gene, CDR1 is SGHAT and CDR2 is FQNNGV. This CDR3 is CASSLLLWSTEAFF. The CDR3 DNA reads TGTGCCAGCAGCTTGCTTCTTTGGAGCACTGAAGCTTTCTTT.

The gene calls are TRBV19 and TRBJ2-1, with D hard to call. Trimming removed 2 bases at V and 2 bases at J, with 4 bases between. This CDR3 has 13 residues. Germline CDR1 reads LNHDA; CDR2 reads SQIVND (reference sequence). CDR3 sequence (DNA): TGTGCCAGTAGTATAAAAGCCTACAATGAGCAGTTCTTC. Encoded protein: CASSIKAYNEQFF.

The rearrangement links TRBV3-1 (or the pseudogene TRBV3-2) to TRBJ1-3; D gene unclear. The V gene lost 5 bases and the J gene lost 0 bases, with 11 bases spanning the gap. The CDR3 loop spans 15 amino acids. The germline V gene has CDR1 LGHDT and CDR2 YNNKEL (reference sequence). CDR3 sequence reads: CASSERWSSGNTIYF. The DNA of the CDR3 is TGTGCCAGCAGCGAGCGATGGAGCTCTGGAAACACCATATATTTT.

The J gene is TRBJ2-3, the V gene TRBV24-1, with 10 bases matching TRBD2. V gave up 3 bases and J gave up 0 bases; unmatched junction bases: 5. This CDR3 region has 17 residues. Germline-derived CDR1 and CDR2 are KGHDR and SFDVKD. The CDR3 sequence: CATSDISGGPSTDTQYF. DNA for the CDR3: TGTGCCACCAGTGATATTAGCGGGGGGCCTAGCACAGATACGCAGTATTTT.

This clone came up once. CDR3 coding DNA: TGTGCCAGCAGTCCGGGCCCCGGGACTAATTCACCCCTCCACTTT. This translates into CASSPGPGTNSPLHF. The chain recombines TRBV27 with TRBJ1-6; D is perhaps TRBD1 (5 bases). Trimming removed 5 bases from V and 6 bases from J, with 14 bases in between. Germline assignment: CDR1 MNHEY and CDR2 SMNVEV (reference sequence). CDR3 length: 15 residues.